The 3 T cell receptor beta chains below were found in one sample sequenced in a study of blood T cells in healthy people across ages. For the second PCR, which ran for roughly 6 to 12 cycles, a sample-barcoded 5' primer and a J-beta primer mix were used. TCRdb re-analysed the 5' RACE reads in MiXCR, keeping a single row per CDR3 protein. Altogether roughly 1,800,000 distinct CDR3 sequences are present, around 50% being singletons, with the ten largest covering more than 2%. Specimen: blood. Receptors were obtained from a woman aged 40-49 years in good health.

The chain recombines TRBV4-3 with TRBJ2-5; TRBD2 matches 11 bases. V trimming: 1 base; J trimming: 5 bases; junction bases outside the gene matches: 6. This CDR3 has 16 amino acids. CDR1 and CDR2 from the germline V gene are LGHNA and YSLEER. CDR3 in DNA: TGCGCCAGCAGCCAAGGCTCTAGCGGGGGGCGGGAGACCCAGTACTTC. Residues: CASSQGSSGGRETQYF.

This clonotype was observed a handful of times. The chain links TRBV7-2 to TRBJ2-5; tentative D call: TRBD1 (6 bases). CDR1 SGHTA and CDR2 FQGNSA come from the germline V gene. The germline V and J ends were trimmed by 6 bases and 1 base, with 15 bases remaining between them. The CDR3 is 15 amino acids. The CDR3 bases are TGTGCCAGCAGAGGACAGATAAACCCCCAAGAGACCCAGTACTTC. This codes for CASRGQINPQETQYF. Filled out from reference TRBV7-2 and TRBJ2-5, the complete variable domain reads GAGVSQSPSNKVTEKGKDVELRCDPISGHTALYWYRQSLGQGLEFLIYFQGNSAPDKSGLPSDRFSAERTGGSVSTLTIQRTQQEDSAVYLCASRGQINPQETQYFGPGTRLLVL.

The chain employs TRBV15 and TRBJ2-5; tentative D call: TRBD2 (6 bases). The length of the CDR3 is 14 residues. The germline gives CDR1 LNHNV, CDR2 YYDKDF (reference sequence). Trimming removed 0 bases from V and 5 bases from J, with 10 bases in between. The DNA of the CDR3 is TGTGCCACCAGCAGAGAGCGGGGTATGGAGACCCAGTACTTC. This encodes CATSRERGMETQYF.